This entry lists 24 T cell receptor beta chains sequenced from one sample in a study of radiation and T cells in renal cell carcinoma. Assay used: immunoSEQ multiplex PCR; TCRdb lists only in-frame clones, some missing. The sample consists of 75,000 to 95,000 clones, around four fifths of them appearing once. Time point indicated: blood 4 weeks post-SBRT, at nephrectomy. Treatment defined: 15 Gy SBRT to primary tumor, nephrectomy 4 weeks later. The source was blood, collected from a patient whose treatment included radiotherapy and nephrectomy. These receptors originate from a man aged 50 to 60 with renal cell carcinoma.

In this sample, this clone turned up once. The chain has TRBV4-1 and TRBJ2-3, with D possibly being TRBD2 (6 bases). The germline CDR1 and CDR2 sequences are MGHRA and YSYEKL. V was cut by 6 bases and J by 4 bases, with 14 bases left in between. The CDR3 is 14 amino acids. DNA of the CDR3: TGCGCCAGCAGAACACCGGGGGTGGCAGATACGCAGTATTTT. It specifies CASRTPGVADTQYF.

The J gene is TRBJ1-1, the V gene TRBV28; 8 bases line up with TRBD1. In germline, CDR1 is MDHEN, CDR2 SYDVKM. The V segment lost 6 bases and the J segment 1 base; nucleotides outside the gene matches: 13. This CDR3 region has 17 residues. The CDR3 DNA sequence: TGTGCCAGCAGACGGGGGGGGACAGGTCTAAAGAACACTGAAGCTTTCTTT. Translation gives CASRRGGTGLKNTEAFF.

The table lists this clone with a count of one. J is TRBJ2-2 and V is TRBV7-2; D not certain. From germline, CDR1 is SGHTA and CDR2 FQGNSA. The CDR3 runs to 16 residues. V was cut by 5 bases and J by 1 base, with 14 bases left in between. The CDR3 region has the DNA TGTGCCAGCAGCCGTGATGCACCCTTGAACACCGGGGAGCTGTTTTTT. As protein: CASSRDAPLNTGELFF. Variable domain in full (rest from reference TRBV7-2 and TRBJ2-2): GAGVSQSPSNKVTEKGKDVELRCDPISGHTALYWYRQSLGQGLEFLIYFQGNSAPDKSGLPSDRFSAERTGGSVSTLTIQRTQQEDSAVYLCASSRDAPLNTGELFFGEGSRLTVL.

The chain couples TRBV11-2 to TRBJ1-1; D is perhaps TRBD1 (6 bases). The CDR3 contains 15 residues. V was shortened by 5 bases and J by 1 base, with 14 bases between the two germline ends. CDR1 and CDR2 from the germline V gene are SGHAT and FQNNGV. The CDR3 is CASSSPRDKNTEAFF. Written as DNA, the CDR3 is TGTGCCAGCAGCAGTCCGCGGGACAAGAACACTGAAGCTTTCTTT.

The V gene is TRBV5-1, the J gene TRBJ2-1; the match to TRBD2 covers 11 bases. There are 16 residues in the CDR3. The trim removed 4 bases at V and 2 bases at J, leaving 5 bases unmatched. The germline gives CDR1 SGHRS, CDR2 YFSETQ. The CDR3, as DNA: TGCGCCAGCAGCAAGACTAGCGGGATTACCTACAATGAGCAGTTCTTC. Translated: CASSKTSGITYNEQFF. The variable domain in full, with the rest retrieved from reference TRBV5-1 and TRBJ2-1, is KAGVTQTPRYLIKTRGQQVTLSCSPISGHRSVSWYQQTPGQGLQFLFEYFSETQRNKGNFPGRFSGRQFSNSRSEMNVSTLELGDSALYLCASSKTSGITYNEQFFGPGTRLTVL.

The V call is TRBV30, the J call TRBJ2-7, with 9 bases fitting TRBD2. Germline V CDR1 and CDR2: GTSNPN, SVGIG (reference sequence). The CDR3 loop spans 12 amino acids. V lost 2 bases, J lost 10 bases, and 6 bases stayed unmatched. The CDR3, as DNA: TGTGCCTGGAGTCGAACTAGCGGGTTTCAGTACTTC. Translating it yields CAWSRTSGFQYF.

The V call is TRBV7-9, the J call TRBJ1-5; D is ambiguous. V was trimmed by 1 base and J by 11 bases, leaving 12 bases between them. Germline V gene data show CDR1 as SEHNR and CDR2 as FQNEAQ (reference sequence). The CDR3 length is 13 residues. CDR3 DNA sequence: TGTGCCAGCAGCTTAGATTCCGTGGGGACCCAGCATTTT. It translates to CASSLDSVGTQHF.

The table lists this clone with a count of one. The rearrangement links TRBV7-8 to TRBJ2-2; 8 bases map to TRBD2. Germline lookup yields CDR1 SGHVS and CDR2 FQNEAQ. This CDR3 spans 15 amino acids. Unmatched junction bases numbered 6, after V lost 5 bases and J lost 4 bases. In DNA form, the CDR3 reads TGTGCCAGCAGCCCTCGGACTAGCCTCACCGGGGAGCTGTTTTTT. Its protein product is CASSPRTSLTGELFF.

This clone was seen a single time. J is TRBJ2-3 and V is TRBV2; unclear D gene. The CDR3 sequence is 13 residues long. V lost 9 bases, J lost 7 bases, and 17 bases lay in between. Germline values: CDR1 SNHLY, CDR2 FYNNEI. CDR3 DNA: TGTGCCAGTGTTTCTATATGGCATAATACGCAGTATTTT. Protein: CASVSIWHNTQYF.

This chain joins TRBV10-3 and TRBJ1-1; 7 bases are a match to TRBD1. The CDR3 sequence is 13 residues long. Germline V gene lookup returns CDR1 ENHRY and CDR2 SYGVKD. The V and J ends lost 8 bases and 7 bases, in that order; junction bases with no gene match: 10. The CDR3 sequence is CAIQGGRESEAFF. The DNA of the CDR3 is TGTGCCATCCAGGGGGGAAGGGAAAGTGAAGCTTTCTTT.

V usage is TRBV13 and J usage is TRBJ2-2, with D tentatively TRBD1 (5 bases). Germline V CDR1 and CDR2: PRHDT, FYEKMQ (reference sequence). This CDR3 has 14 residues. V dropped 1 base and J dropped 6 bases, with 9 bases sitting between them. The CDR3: CASSLDLQAGELFF. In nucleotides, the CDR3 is TGTGCCAGCAGCTTAGATTTACAGGCCGGGGAGCTGTTTTTT.

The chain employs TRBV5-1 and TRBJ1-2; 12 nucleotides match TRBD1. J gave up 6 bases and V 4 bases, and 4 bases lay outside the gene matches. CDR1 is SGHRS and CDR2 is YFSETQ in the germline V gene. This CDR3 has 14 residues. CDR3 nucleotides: TGCGCCAGCAGCCTCGGGACAGGGGGCGATGGCTACACCTTC. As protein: CASSLGTGGDGYTF.

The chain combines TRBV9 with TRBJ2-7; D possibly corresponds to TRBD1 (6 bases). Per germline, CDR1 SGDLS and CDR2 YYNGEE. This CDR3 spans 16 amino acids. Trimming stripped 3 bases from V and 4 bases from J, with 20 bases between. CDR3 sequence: CASSGSTGHRRYEQYF. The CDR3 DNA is TGTGCCAGCAGCGGAAGCACGGGACACCGAAGATACGAGCAGTACTTC.

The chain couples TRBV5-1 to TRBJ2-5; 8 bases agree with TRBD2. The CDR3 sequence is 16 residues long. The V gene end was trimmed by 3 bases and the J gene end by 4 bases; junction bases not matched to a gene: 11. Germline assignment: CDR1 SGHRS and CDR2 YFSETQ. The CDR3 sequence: CASSSSGSNLAETQYF. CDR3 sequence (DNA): TGCGCCAGCAGCTCGAGCGGGAGTAATCTGGCAGAGACCCAGTACTTC.

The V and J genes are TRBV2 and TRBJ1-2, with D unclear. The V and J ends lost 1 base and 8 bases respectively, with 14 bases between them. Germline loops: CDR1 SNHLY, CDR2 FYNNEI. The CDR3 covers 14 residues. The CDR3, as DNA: TGTGCCAGCAGTGAAGTGGGCGACTCTGCGGGCTACACCTTC. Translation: CASSEVGDSAGYTF. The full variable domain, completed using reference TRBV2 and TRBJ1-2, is EPEVTQTPSHQVTQMGQEVILRCVPISNHLYFYWYRQILGQKVEFLVSFYNNEISEKSEIFDDQFSVERPDGSNFTLKIRSTKLEDSAMYFCASSEVGDSAGYTFGSGTRLTVV.

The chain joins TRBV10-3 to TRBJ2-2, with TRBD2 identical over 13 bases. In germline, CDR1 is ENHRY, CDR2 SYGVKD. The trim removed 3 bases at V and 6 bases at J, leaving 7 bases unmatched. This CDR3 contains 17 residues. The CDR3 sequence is CAISDTTGTSGAGELFF. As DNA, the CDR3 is TGTGCCATCAGTGACACTACCGGGACTAGCGGGGCCGGGGAGCTGTTTTTT.

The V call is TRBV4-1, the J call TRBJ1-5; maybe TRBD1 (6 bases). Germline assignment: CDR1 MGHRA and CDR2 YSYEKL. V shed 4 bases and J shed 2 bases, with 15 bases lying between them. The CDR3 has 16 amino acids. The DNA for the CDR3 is TGCGCCAGCAGCCCCCGGATCGGGGGCGGCAATCAGCCCCAGCATTTT. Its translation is CASSPRIGGGNQPQHF.

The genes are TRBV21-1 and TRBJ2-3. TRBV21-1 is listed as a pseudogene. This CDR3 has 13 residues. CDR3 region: CASSKDSTDTQYF. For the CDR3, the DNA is TGTGCCAGCAGCAAGGATAGCACAGATACGCAGTATTTT.

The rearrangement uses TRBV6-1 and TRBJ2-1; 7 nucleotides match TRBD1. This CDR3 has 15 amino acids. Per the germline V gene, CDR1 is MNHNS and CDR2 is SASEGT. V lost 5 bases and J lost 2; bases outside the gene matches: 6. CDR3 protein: CASSWEQGTYNEQFF. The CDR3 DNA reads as TGTGCCAGCAGTTGGGAACAGGGGACCTACAATGAGCAGTTCTTC.

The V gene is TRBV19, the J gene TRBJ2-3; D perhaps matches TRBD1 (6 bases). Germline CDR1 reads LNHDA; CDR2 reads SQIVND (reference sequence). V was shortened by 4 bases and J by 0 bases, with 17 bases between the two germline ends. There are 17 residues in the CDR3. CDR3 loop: CASSTRTVSPSTDTQYF. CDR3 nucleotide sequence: TGTGCCAGTAGTACCCGGACAGTAAGCCCTAGCACAGATACGCAGTATTTT. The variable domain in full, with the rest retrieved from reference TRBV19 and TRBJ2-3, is DGGITQSPKYLFRKEGQNVTLSCEQNLNHDAMYWYRQDPGQGLRLIYYSQIVNDFQKGDIAEGYSVSREKKESFPLTVTSAQKNPTAFYLCASSTRTVSPSTDTQYFGPGTRLTVL.

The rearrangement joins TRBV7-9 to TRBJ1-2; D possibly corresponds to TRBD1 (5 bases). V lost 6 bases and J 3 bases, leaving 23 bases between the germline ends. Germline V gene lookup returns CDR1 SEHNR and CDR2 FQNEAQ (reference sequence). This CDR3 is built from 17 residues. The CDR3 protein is CASSHPTGRAGDYGYTF. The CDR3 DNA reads TGTGCCAGCAGTCATCCGACGGGCAGGGCCGGGGACTATGGCTACACCTTC.

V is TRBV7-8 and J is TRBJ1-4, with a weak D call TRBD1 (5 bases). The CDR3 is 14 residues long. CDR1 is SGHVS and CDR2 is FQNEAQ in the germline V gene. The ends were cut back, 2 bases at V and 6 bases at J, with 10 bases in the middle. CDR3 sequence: CASSLKGFDEKLFF. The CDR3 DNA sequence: TGTGCCAGCAGCTTAAAGGGGTTTGATGAAAAACTGTTTTTT.

The CDR3 DNA follows: TGCGCCAGCAGCCAAGTGGTGGGGGTTGTCCGTGAGACCCAGTACTTC. Amino acid sequence: CASSQVVGVVRETQYF. The chain joins TRBV4-1 to TRBJ2-5; D might be TRBD1 or TRBD2, each matching 5 bases. The CDR3 is 16 amino acids. Looked up from germline, CDR1 is MGHRA and CDR2 is YSYEKL. Trimming pared 1 base from V and 5 bases from J, leaving 17 bases between.

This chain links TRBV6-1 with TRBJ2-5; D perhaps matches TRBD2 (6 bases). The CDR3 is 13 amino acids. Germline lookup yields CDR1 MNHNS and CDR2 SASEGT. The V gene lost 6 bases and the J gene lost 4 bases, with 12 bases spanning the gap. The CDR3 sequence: CASRTPGVETQYF. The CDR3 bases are TGTGCCAGCAGAACCCCGGGGGTAGAGACCCAGTACTTC.